This TCR gamma chain emerged from a study of human gamma delta and Vdelta1 T cells. Broader study findings: Delta One T cells were reportedly polyclonal and broadly cytotoxic against acute myeloid leukemia.

Concerning this clone itself: Its target is not known.

TCRdb re-called the PCR reads with CATT. Of approximately 9,000 gamma-chain clones listed, around 42% are singletons. The CDR3 has 17 residues. V lost 2 bases to trimming and J lost 0 bases; unmatched junction nucleotides: 9. In germline, CDR1 is VINAFY, CDR2 YDVSNSKD. This TCR was sampled from a human donor in good health. Sequencing was performed on Vdelta1 gamma-delta T cells from blood grown in culture (DOT cells). The chain recombines TRGV5 with TRGJP2. The CDR3: CATWDNSPYSSDWIKTF. The DNA for the CDR3 is TGTGCCACCTGGGACAACTCGCCATATAGTAGTGATTGGATCAAGACGTTT.